The 10 T cell receptor beta chains presented below share a single source sample, sequenced in a study of CD8 T cells in Susac syndrome. Roughly 0.45 to 1 ug RNA was reverse transcribed with random hexamers. TCRdb called the immunoSEQ multiplex PCR reads again in MiXCR, with one record for every CDR3 protein. The data contain 200,000 or so distinct CDR3 sequences, over 90% of them singletons. Sequenced: CD4+ T cells from PBMCs. The receptor set was obtained from a human donor with multiple sclerosis.

The chain couples TRBV20-1 to TRBJ1-6; D may be TRBD1 (6 bases). Trimming shortened V by 2 bases and J by 7 bases, and 12 bases separated the two germline ends. Germline loops: CDR1 DFQATT, CDR2 SNEGSKA (reference sequence). This CDR3 has 14 residues. The CDR3 loop is CSARPTGRNSPLHF. The CDR3 nucleotides are TGCAGTGCTAGACCCACAGGGCGCAATTCACCCCTCCACTTT.

This clonotype came up once. This chain uses TRBV12-3 or TRBV12-4 with TRBJ1-2, with D tentatively TRBD1 (5 bases). Trimming removed 6 bases at V and 5 bases at J, with 16 bases between. The CDR3 contains 14 residues. The CDR3 sequence is CASRAGPGGYGYTF. The CDR3 nucleotides read TGTGCCAGCAGGGCGGGACCTGGGGGTTATGGCTACACCTTC.

The chain carries TRBV27 and TRBJ2-3, with D possibly being TRBD1 (6 bases). Trimming took 3 bases from V and 4 from J, leaving 11 bases between them. The CDR3 sequence is 14 residues long. Germline CDR1 is MNHEY and CDR2 is SMNVEV (reference sequence). The CDR3 here is CASSFGRGADTQYF. Here the CDR3 DNA reads TGTGCCAGCAGTTTTGGCAGGGGTGCAGATACGCAGTATTTT.

V is TRBV5-1 and J is TRBJ2-1; 8 bases fit TRBD1. J gave up 4 bases and V 7 bases, and 13 bases lay outside the gene matches. Per germline, CDR1 SGHRS and CDR2 YFSETQ. The CDR3 consists of 16 residues. In DNA, the CDR3 is TGCGCCAGCGACAATTCCGGGACAGGAAAATACAATGAGCAGTTCTTC. As protein: CASDNSGTGKYNEQFF.

The chain joins TRBV20-1 to TRBJ1-5; unclear D gene. Trimming took off 4 bases at V and 3 bases at J, with 13 bases between the two ends. The CDR3 length is 14 residues. Germline V lookup: CDR1 DFQATT, CDR2 SNEGSKA (reference sequence). The CDR3 reads CSATRRSPNQPQHF. The CDR3 DNA reads as TGCAGTGCTACCCGCCGCAGCCCCAATCAGCCCCAGCATTTT.

The chain has TRBV6-1 and TRBJ2-2; D is undetermined. V lost 7 bases and J lost 6, with 9 bases in between. The germline gives CDR1 MNHNS, CDR2 SASEGT. CDR3 size: 12 residues. The CDR3 region has the DNA TGTGCCAGCACCTTTCGGGCCGGGGAGCTGTTTTTT. This codes for CASTFRAGELFF.

This chain uses TRBV18 with TRBJ2-1; 8 nucleotides match TRBD1. The J segment lost 6 bases and the V segment lost 8 bases, leaving 6 bases of the junction unmatched. The CDR3 loop spans 13 amino acids. Germline V gene lookup returns CDR1 KGHSH and CDR2 LQKENI. CDR3: CASNGDRGNEQFF. DNA for the CDR3: TGTGCCAGCAACGGTGACAGGGGCAATGAGCAGTTCTTC.

In this sample, this clonotype turned up once. The gene calls are TRBV20-1 and TRBJ2-7; 9 bases fit TRBD2. This CDR3 has 15 amino acids. The junction had 10 bases not matched to a gene; V was cut back by 4 bases and J by 3 bases. CDR1 and CDR2 from the germline V gene are DFQATT and SNEGSKA (reference sequence). This CDR3 is CSAIRTTSGYYEQYF. The CDR3 DNA reads as TGCAGTGCTATAAGAACGACTAGCGGCTACTACGAGCAGTACTTC.

The rearrangement links TRBV4-1 to TRBJ2-7; D remains ambiguous. The germline CDR1 and CDR2 sequences are MGHRA and YSYEKL. The CDR3 has 13 amino acids. With 1 base removed from V and 3 bases from J, the gap between germline ends came to 7 bases. The CDR3, as DNA: TGCGCCAGCAGCCAAGCCGTAAACTACGAGCAGTACTTC. This translates into CASSQAVNYEQYF.

This CDR3 reads CASSTFDRVQNTEAFF. CDR3 nucleotide sequence: TGTGCCAGCAGCACCTTTGACAGGGTCCAAAACACTGAAGCTTTCTTT. This chain connects TRBV14 to TRBJ1-1, with 7 bases that match TRBD1. This CDR3 is 16 amino acids long. Unmatched junction bases numbered 11, after V lost 5 bases and J lost 2 bases. CDR1 SGHDN and CDR2 FVKESK come from the germline V gene.